Each of the 14 T cell receptor beta chains below was sequenced from the same sample in a study of metastatic and nonmetastatic thyroid tumors. TCRdb re-clonotyped the PCR reads via MiXCR. The sample carries roughly 15,000 clones, about 22% recorded once. The entire patient cohort was treatment-naive prior to thyroid surgery. Sequencing used adjacent normal tissue. These receptors were obtained from a female donor with papillary thyroid cancer or a benign thyroid nodule (not recorded which). Some clones in this sample may be carry-over from other donors' samples.

The V call is TRBV5-1, the J call TRBJ1-4; D remains unclear. Between the trimmed V and J ends, which lost 5 bases and 0 bases, there was a span of 11 bases. CDR3 size: 15 residues. Germline V gene sequence: CDR1 SGHRS, CDR2 YFSETQ. Here the CDR3 reads CASRETVATNEKLFF. The CDR3, as DNA: TGCGCCAGCAGGGAGACGGTTGCAACTAATGAAAAACTGTTTTTT.

The chain employs TRBV11-3 and TRBJ1-5; D is unclear. From germline, CDR1 is SGHNT and CDR2 YENEEA. This CDR3 spans 13 amino acids. Trimming pared 3 bases from V and 4 bases from J, leaving 7 bases between. Here the CDR3 reads CASSFSTNQPQHF. CDR3 nucleotides: TGTGCCAGCAGCTTCTCCACTAATCAGCCCCAGCATTTT.

This clone was counted ten times or more. The chain has TRBV11-1 and TRBJ1-2; D gene ambiguous. Germline V gene data show CDR1 as SGHAT and CDR2 as FQDESV (reference sequence). With 0 bases removed from V and 3 bases from J, the gap between germline ends came to 5 bases. This CDR3 is built from 13 residues. DNA for the CDR3: TGTGCCAGCAGCTTAGCCTCCCACTATGGCTACACCTTC. It specifies CASSLASHYGYTF.

Only a few counts were recorded for this clone. The V and J genes are TRBV27 and TRBJ2-1, with D tentatively TRBD1 (5 bases). Germline V gene data show CDR1 as MNHEY and CDR2 as SMNVEV (reference sequence). This CDR3 has 17 residues. V lost 2 bases and J lost 6, with 20 bases in between. The CDR3 protein is CASSLSVVGSGINEQFF. The CDR3 coding sequence is TGTGCCAGCAGTTTAAGTGTTGTGGGATCAGGGATCAATGAGCAGTTCTTC.

The genes are TRBV7-2 and TRBJ2-1; D perhaps matches TRBD2 (6 bases). The CDR3 is 17 amino acids. CDR1 and CDR2 (germline): SGHTA, FQGNSA. V was pared by 0 bases and J by 0 bases, with 12 bases between. In DNA, the CDR3 is TGTGCCAGCAGCTTAGCACTAGCCCCGACCTCCTACAATGAGCAGTTCTTC. The encoded protein is CASSLALAPTSYNEQFF.

In this sample, this clone turned up a few times. V gene TRBV6-1 combines with J gene TRBJ1-2; D is ambiguous. Germline lookup yields CDR1 MNHNS and CDR2 SASEGT. Trimming shortened V by 3 bases and J by 2 bases, and 7 bases separated the two germline ends. This CDR3 region has 13 residues. In nucleotides, the CDR3 is TGTGCCAGCAGTGACGGCAGAAACTATGGCTACACCTTC. Encoded protein: CASSDGRNYGYTF.

This clone was picked up many times. The rearrangement joins TRBV20-1 to TRBJ2-1, with 8 bases identical to TRBD2. This CDR3 has 15 residues. The V gene's germline CDR1 is DFQATT and CDR2 SNEGSKA (reference sequence). V lost 8 bases and J lost 5; bases outside the gene matches: 14. The CDR3 here is CSCFAGGTQNNEQFF. The CDR3 DNA sequence: TGCAGTTGCTTTGCGGGAGGAACCCAGAACAATGAGCAGTTCTTC.

V and J are TRBV24-1 and TRBJ1-2; 11 bases line up with TRBD1. The CDR3 has 15 amino acids. Germline CDR1 KGHDR, CDR2 SFDVKD. Losses at the gene ends were 3 bases for V and 7 bases for J; bases not matched to a gene: 6. CDR3 nucleotides: TGTGCCACCAGTGATCCCGGACAGGGGGCTCCTGGCTACACCTTC. It specifies CATSDPGQGAPGYTF.

This clone was detected only a few times. The V call is TRBV11-2, the J call TRBJ2-2; D is possibly TRBD1 (5 bases). Germline V gives CDR1 SGHAT, CDR2 FQNNGV. V was shortened by 3 bases and J by 3 bases, with 14 bases between the two germline ends. The length of the CDR3 is 16 residues. The CDR3 DNA reads as TGTGCCAGCAGCTTCCTTACAGGTGTAGACACCGGGGAGCTGTTTTTT. Translated, it gives CASSFLTGVDTGELFF.

This clone was observed a few times. J is TRBJ1-1 and V is TRBV12-3 or TRBV12-4; D gene uncertain. The length of the CDR3 is 14 residues. The V gene lost 2 bases and the J gene lost 6 bases, with 13 bases spanning the gap. The CDR3 reads CASSLISEGSEAFF. CDR3 DNA sequence: TGTGCCAGCAGTTTAATAAGTGAAGGTTCTGAAGCTTTCTTT.

J is TRBJ2-4 and V is TRBV20-1; no reliable D call. In germline, CDR1 is DFQATT, CDR2 SNEGSKA (reference sequence). V was cut by 3 bases and J by 2 bases, with 5 bases left in between. This CDR3 spans 12 amino acids. The DNA of the CDR3 is TGCAGTGCTAGTGTGACCAAAAACATTCAGTACTTC. Protein: CSASVTKNIQYF.

Only a few counts were recorded for this clone. V usage is TRBV6-1 and J usage is TRBJ1-2; D possibly corresponds to TRBD1 (5 bases). Germline V CDR1 and CDR2: MNHNS, SASEGT. V was trimmed by 1 base and J by 5 bases, leaving 14 bases between them. The CDR3 loop spans 15 amino acids. The CDR3: CASSEGGPTLYGYTF. CDR3 nucleotide sequence: TGTGCCAGCAGTGAAGGGGGCCCCACTTTGTATGGCTACACCTTC.

For the CDR3, the DNA is TGCAGTGCCAAGACTAGCGGGAGGGCCCTCGGGGAGCTGTTTTTT. Amino acid sequence: CSAKTSGRALGELFF. The chain links TRBV20-1 to TRBJ2-2; 14 positions match TRBD2. The germline CDR1 and CDR2 sequences are DFQATT and SNEGSKA (reference sequence). V dropped 6 bases and J dropped 7; count of bases not matched to a gene: 7. The CDR3 extends over 15 amino acids.

The V call is TRBV27, the J call TRBJ2-7, with 11 bases fitting TRBD1. Trimming at V came to 8 bases and at J to 3 bases, leaving 3 bases not matched to a gene. Per the germline V gene, CDR1 is MNHEY and CDR2 is SMNVEV (reference sequence). The CDR3 contains 13 residues. The CDR3, as DNA: TGTGCCAGCGGGACAGGGGGTTACTACGAGCAGTACTTC. Translation: CASGTGGYYEQYF.